The 23 T cell receptor beta chains below come from one sample, sequenced in a study of cytomegalovirus exposure and HLA in healthy donors. The PCR ran on 60 Vbeta and 13 Jbeta primers. Only in-frame clones appear in the TCRdb table, and some are missing; sequencing was by immunoSEQ multiplex PCR. This sample carries 150,000 to 200,000 clones, about 77% of them seen once, and the ten largest clones take approximately 2.6%. Sequenced: PBMCs. These receptors were obtained from a female donor in good health and CMV-seronegative.

The J gene is TRBJ2-7, the V gene TRBV18; weak D call: TRBD2 (6 bases). Trimming stripped 2 bases from V and 1 base from J, with 12 bases between. In germline, CDR1 is KGHSH, CDR2 LQKENI. The CDR3 runs to 15 residues. The chain's CDR3 is CASSPSLSGSYEQYF. The CDR3, as DNA: TGTGCCAGCTCACCATCATTGAGCGGGTCCTACGAGCAGTACTTC.

A word on this clone: Germline and junction disagree at one end, which may indicate a read error. This chain connects TRBV7-9 to TRBJ1-2, with D tentatively TRBD1 (6 bases). Germline CDR1 is SEHNR and CDR2 is FQNEAQ (reference sequence). This CDR3 is built from 15 residues. CDR3 coding DNA: TGTTCCAGCAGCTTAGCTGGGCAGGGGCTACATGGCTACACCTTC. Protein product: CSSSLAGQGLHGYTF.

The chain links TRBV7-2 to TRBJ1-1; possible D gene TRBD1, 6 bases. The CDR3 runs 12 residues. Trimming shortened V by 6 bases and J by 11 bases, and 16 bases separated the two germline ends. From germline, CDR1 is SGHTA and CDR2 FQGNSA. CDR3 residues: CASSYLGQAAFF. The CDR3 DNA is TGTGCCAGCAGTTACTTGGGACAAGCGGCTTTCTTT.

This clone was observed a few times. The J gene is TRBJ2-3, the V gene TRBV7-9; 9 nucleotides line up with TRBD2. V was clipped by 1 base and J by 2 bases; unmatched bases: 7. The CDR3 runs to 17 residues. Germline V gene data show CDR1 as SEHNR and CDR2 as FQNEAQ (reference sequence). CDR3 sequence: CASSLGIAGVNTDTQYF. In DNA, the CDR3 is TGTGCCAGCAGCTTAGGGATAGCGGGGGTGAACACAGATACGCAGTATTTT.

The genes are TRBV28 and TRBJ1-1; D gene ambiguous. Germline CDR1 is MDHEN and CDR2 is SYDVKM. There are 13 residues in the CDR3. V lost 3 bases to trimming and J lost 0 bases, with 5 bases between them. The CDR3 coding sequence is TGTGCCAGCAGTTTCACGGTGAACACTGAAGCTTTCTTT. Protein product: CASSFTVNTEAFF.

The V call is TRBV7-2, the J call TRBJ2-4; possible D gene TRBD2, 5 bases. Trimming shortened V by 4 bases and J by 10 bases, and 17 bases separated the two germline ends. Germline CDR1 is SGHTA and CDR2 is FQGNSA. The CDR3 contains 14 residues. The DNA of the CDR3 is TGTGCCAGCAGCTCCTCGGGATCCAGCTCAATTCAGTACTTC. The encoded protein is CASSSSGSSSIQYF.

This clone was observed a single time. The chain joins TRBV19 to TRBJ2-7, with 9 bases aligning to TRBD1. The germline V gene has CDR1 LNHDA and CDR2 SQIVND (reference sequence). This CDR3 has 14 amino acids. After removal of 8 bases from V and 2 bases from J, the junction contained 7 bases not matched to a gene. Written as DNA, the CDR3 is TGTGCCAGTCGAAGGGGACAGGGCACCTACGAGCAGTACTTC. Translating it yields CASRRGQGTYEQYF.

The chain uses TRBV7-2 and TRBJ1-1, with 9 bases aligning to TRBD1. The CDR3 has 12 amino acids. CDR1 and CDR2 (germline): SGHTA, FQGNSA. V trimming: 5 bases; J trimming: 13 bases; junction bases outside the gene matches: 8. The CDR3, as DNA: TGTGCCAGCAGCCCCCGGACAGGGGACTGTTTCTTT. Protein sequence: CASSPRTGDCFF.

The chain carries TRBV19 and TRBJ2-5, with TRBD2 as a possible D gene (5 bases). With 6 bases removed from V and 5 bases from J, the gap between germline ends came to 16 bases. This CDR3 has 14 residues. The germline CDR1 and CDR2 sequences are LNHDA and SQIVND (reference sequence). The CDR3 nucleotides read TGTGCCAGTAGAGACCCGGGGAAAGGGGAGACCCAGTACTTC. Its protein product is CASRDPGKGETQYF.

The chain has TRBV19 and TRBJ2-7; D gene unclear. Germline V lookup: CDR1 LNHDA, CDR2 SQIVND (reference sequence). V dropped 5 bases and J dropped 0 bases, with 20 bases sitting between them. CDR3 length equals 17 residues. Written as DNA, the CDR3 is TGTGCCAGTAGTCCCCAAACCGTGACATCGATCTCCTACGAGCAGTACTTC. Its translation is CASSPQTVTSISYEQYF.

The V call is TRBV9, the J call TRBJ2-3; the D gene is possibly TRBD2 (6 bases). Germline V gene data show CDR1 as SGDLS and CDR2 as YYNGEE. Deletions cut 0 bases from V and 6 bases from J, with 17 bases between. CDR3 length equals 16 residues. The CDR3 coding sequence is TGTGCCAGCAGCGTAGAGTCTAGCCGGGGGAGGGATACGCAGTATTTT. This sequence encodes CASSVESSRGRDTQYF.

The rearrangement uses TRBV18 and TRBJ2-7; a possible D gene is TRBD2 (6 bases). Germline V CDR1 and CDR2: KGHSH, LQKENI. The V end lost 3 bases, the J end lost 0 bases, and 6 bases lay between the germline ends. The length of the CDR3 is 13 residues. The CDR3 DNA is TGTGCCAGCTCACCGGGGGGCTCCTACGAGCAGTACTTC. Translation: CASSPGGSYEQYF.

This chain links TRBV29-1 with TRBJ2-5; possible D gene TRBD2, 5 bases. This CDR3 spans 12 amino acids. Per the germline V gene, CDR1 is SQVTM and CDR2 is ANQGSEA. Trimming pared 3 bases from V and 3 bases from J, leaving 8 bases between. The CDR3 sequence: CSVEFGKETQYF. CDR3 sequence (DNA): TGCAGCGTTGAGTTCGGGAAAGAGACCCAGTACTTC.

The chain employs TRBV5-1 and TRBJ2-7; D may be TRBD2 (5 bases). Germline CDR1 reads SGHRS; CDR2 reads YFSETQ. V gave up 4 bases and J gave up 7 bases, with 24 bases separating them. The CDR3 loop spans 16 amino acids. CDR3 region: CASSRAGAPSSGEQYF. In DNA, the CDR3 is TGCGCCAGCAGCAGGGCCGGCGCTCCTTCTTCGGGGGAGCAGTACTTC.

The chain combines TRBV10-1 with TRBJ2-3; 9 bases match TRBD2. The CDR3 totals 19 residues. Trimming cost V 6 bases and J 0 bases; bases outside gene matches: 16. CDR1 WNHNN and CDR2 SYGVQD come from the germline V gene (reference sequence). The CDR3 DNA follows: TGCGCCAGCAGGAGGCCGTTGTGCGGGAGGGAATCTAGCACAGATACGCAGTATTTT. Translation gives CASRRPLCGRESSTDTQYF.

This chain connects TRBV2 to TRBJ1-2, with 7 bases aligning to TRBD1. Germline loops: CDR1 SNHLY, CDR2 FYNNEI. V gave up 4 bases and J gave up 4 bases; unmatched junction bases: 6. The CDR3 has 14 residues. The CDR3 DNA reads as TGTGCCAGCAGTGGAGGGGACAGCCCCTATGGCTACACCTTC. Translation: CASSGGDSPYGYTF.

This clone was detected a few times. J is TRBJ2-3 and V is TRBV6-1; no clear D. The CDR3 runs to 12 residues. The germline gives CDR1 MNHNS, CDR2 SASEGT. V lost 2 bases and J 11 bases, leaving 11 bases between the germline ends. The chain's CDR3 is CASSEPTPQQYF. The CDR3 coding sequence is TGTGCCAGCAGTGAACCCACTCCGCAGCAGTATTTT.

The CDR3: CASFAGWDQPQHF. The CDR3 DNA reads TGTGCCAGCTTTGCAGGGTGGGATCAGCCCCAGCATTTT. The rearrangement uses TRBV6-1 and TRBJ1-5; tentatively, D is TRBD1 (5 bases). The CDR3 has 13 residues. Germline CDR1 MNHNS, CDR2 SASEGT. Trimming cost V 8 bases and J 5 bases, with 13 bases left between them.

J is TRBJ1-2 and V is TRBV5-6, with D possibly TRBD1 on 5 matching bases. Trimming pared 0 bases from V and 4 bases from J, leaving 13 bases between. CDR1 SGHDT and CDR2 YYEEEE come from the germline V gene. The CDR3 has 15 amino acids. The CDR3 DNA sequence: TGTGCCAGCAGCTTGGGGGGAGGGACTGGCTATGGCTACACCTTC. Protein: CASSLGGGTGYGYTF.

The genes are TRBV7-3 and TRBJ2-3, with D possibly matching TRBD2 (7 bases). Trimming cost V 4 bases and J 4 bases, with 15 bases left between them. The CDR3 length is 15 residues. The germline V gene encodes CDR1 SGHTA and CDR2 FQGTGA. DNA of the CDR3: TGTGCCAGCAGCTGGACGGGGGCGGGAGCAGATACGCAGTATTTT. It specifies CASSWTGAGADTQYF.

V is TRBV14 and J is TRBJ2-1; a possible D gene is TRBD2 (6 bases). Germline values: CDR1 SGHDN, CDR2 FVKESK. With 4 bases removed from V and 6 bases from J, the gap between germline ends came to 19 bases. This CDR3 has 16 residues. As DNA, the CDR3 is TGTGCCAGCAGCCCGGGACTTTCCGGGGCTGGCAATGAGCAGTTCTTC. Translating it yields CASSPGLSGAGNEQFF.

The chain recombines TRBV19 with TRBJ2-7; D is uncertain. There are 13 residues in the CDR3. Trimming removed 5 bases at V and 5 bases at J, with 13 bases between. Germline CDR1 is LNHDA and CDR2 is SQIVND (reference sequence). CDR3 sequence: CASSWALLDEQYF. The CDR3 DNA reads as TGTGCCAGTAGTTGGGCCCTACTCGACGAGCAGTACTTC.

This chain uses TRBV9 with TRBJ2-7, with D possibly TRBD1 on 6 matching bases. Trimming pared 3 bases from V and 2 bases from J, leaving 12 bases between. In germline, CDR1 is SGDLS, CDR2 YYNGEE. CDR3 length: 14 amino acids. In DNA, the CDR3 is TGTGCCAGCAGCGGGAGACAGGCCCCCTACGAGCAGTACTTC. This translates into CASSGRQAPYEQYF.